This T cell receptor (beta chain) was captured by sequencing in a study of response to subunit inactivated influenza vaccine. Notes on the study in general: New T cells are recruited in small numbers by each seasonal influenza vaccination, according to the authors' suggestion.

This clonotype was detected a few times. Its antigen is unidentified. Using its own MiXCR run on the RT-PCR reads, TCRdb lists one record per CDR3 protein. This sample has approximately 530,000 distinct CDR3 sequences, with roughly 8.2% found just once. Specimen: PBMCs from blood, collected about 23 months after vaccination. The receptor was isolated from a man aged 45 to 75 who received an inactivated influenza vaccine.

In DNA, the CDR3 is TGTGCCATCAGTCCAGGGACAGGGAGGGAGTACGAGCAGTACTTC. Residues: CAISPGTGREYEQYF. The rearrangement links TRBV10-3 to TRBJ2-7, with TRBD1 identical over 9 bases. The CDR3 totals 15 residues. Germline assignment: CDR1 ENHRY and CDR2 SYGVKD. After removal of 5 bases from V and 4 bases from J, the junction contained 9 bases not matched to a gene.